A selection of T cell receptor beta chains follows, all from one sample in a study of early T cells in non-severe SARS-CoV-2 infection. From the 5' RACE reads, TCRdb called clonotypes with MiXCR, one entry per CDR3 protein. Of about 61,000 distinct CDR3 sequences detected, approximately 11% appear once; the ten largest clones hold over 1.5%. Source material: whole blood. These receptors were obtained from an adult who was a healthcare worker with PCR-confirmed SARS-CoV-2 infection or an uninfected control (not recorded which). CDR3s include the opening cysteine and the closing phenylalanine or tryptophan. Each record gives: J gene, D gene, V gene, clone size, CDR3 DNA, CDR3 protein. D genes are given only for firm matches. Where a row states a size, it is once, few, many or the class of an expanded clone; other rows omit it.

TRBJ2-7	TRBD2	TRBV7-8	many	TGTGCCAGCAGTCCCACCCCGGGACTAGCGAGCGAGCAGTACTTC	CASSPTPGLASEQYF
TRBJ2-1	-	TRBV24-1	many	TGTGCCACCAGTGACTCGTGGACTACAAACAATGAGCAGTTCTTC	CATSDSWTTNNEQFF
TRBJ2-1	TRBD2	TRBV3-1	few	TGTGCCAGCAGCCAAGATGGCCAGCGGGGGCGGAATGAGCAGTTCTTC	CASSQDGQRGRNEQFF
TRBJ1-5	-	TRBV5-1	few	TGCGCCAGCAGCGAGGGAGGGAATCAGCCCCAGCATTTT	CASSEGGNQPQHF
TRBJ1-2	TRBD1	TRBV12-5	-	TGTGCTAGTGGTTGGTTCAATTACAGGGGCAGGGGCTACACCTTC	CASGWFNYRGRGYTF
TRBJ1-3	-	TRBV20-1	few	TGCAGTGCTAGAGTTTCGCTTAGCTCTGGAAACACCATATATTTT	CSARVSLSSGNTIYF
TRBJ2-7	-	TRBV2	few	TGTGCCAGCAGTGAACTAACCTACGAGCAGTACTTC	CASSELTYEQYF
TRBJ2-7	TRBD2	TRBV5-1	few	TGCGCCAGCAGCTTTGGATCCGGGGGGTTCGACGAGCAGTACTTC	CASSFGSGGFDEQYF
TRBJ1-6	-	TRBV9	many	TGTGCCAGCAGCCTCCGGGACTTATCACCCCTCCACTTT	CASSLRDLSPLHF
TRBJ2-2	-	TRBV12-3/TRBV12-4	many	TGTGCCAGCAGTCTGGGGTCTCTAGCGAACACCGGGGAGCTGTTTTTT	CASSLGSLANTGELFF
TRBJ2-1	-	TRBV29-1	-	TGCAGCGTTGAATTCCAGGGTCATAAGTACAATGAGCAGTTCTTC	CSVEFQGHKYNEQFF
TRBJ2-7	TRBD2	TRBV20-1	many	TGCAGTGCCGAGGGACTAGCGGCCTACGAGCAGTACTTC	CSAEGLAAYEQYF
TRBJ1-2	-	TRBV27	few	TGTGCCAGCAGTTCCCCATTGCAGGGTGTTGGCTACACCTTC	CASSSPLQGVGYTF
TRBJ1-6	-	TRBV4-3	few	TGCGCCAGCAGCCGGGACACCGGCACCCTCCACTTT	CASSRDTGTLHF
TRBJ2-7	TRBD2	TRBV7-2	many	TGTGCCAGCAGCTTTGCGGTTGGTTGGCAGCGGGGCTCCTACGAGCAGTACTTC	CASSFAVGWQRGSYEQYF
TRBJ2-3	TRBD1	TRBV2	many	TGTGCCAGCAGTGCGGACAGGGCCCCAGATACGCAGTATTTT	CASSADRAPDTQYF
TRBJ2-5	TRBD2	TRBV19	-	TGTGCCAGTAAAGCTAGCGGAGAGACCCAGTACTTC	CASKASGETQYF
TRBJ2-3	-	TRBV24-1	-	TGTGCCACCAGTGATTGGATGGACGCAGATACGCAGTATTTT	CATSDWMDADTQYF
TRBJ1-2	-	TRBV6-1	few	TGTGCCAGCAGTTTGGAAACCCTCTTCTATGGCTACACCTTC	CASSLETLFYGYTF
TRBJ2-1	TRBD2	TRBV15	-	TGTGCCACCAGCAGCCCCTCTAGCGGGGGGGTCGTAGTCAGAATCTTC	CATSSPSSGGVVVRIF
TRBJ2-1	TRBD1	TRBV11-2	few	TGTGCCAGCAGCCCCATAACAGGGGTCGGGAATGAGCAGTTCTTC	CASSPITGVGNEQFF
TRBJ2-2	-	TRBV5-1	few	TGCGCCAGCAGCCCTCCCAGAAAGGGTCCCACCGGGGAGCTGTTTTTT	CASSPPRKGPTGELFF
TRBJ2-1	-	TRBV7-2	-	TGTGCCAGCAGCTTCCGGGCCCTACATGATTACAATGAGCAGTTCTTC	CASSFRALHDYNEQFF
TRBJ2-1	-	TRBV18	many	TGTGCCAGCTCACCGCCAATAGGTTACAATGAGCAGTTCTTC	CASSPPIGYNEQFF
TRBJ1-1	-	TRBV6-6	many	TGTGCCAGCAGTTACGGGGATTCTGAAGCTTTCTTT	CASSYGDSEAFF
TRBJ2-3	-	TRBV5-1	many	TGCGCCAGCAGCTTCGGTGGCACAGATACGCAGTATTTT	CASSFGGTDTQYF
TRBJ2-2	-	TRBV4-3	medium-sized	TGCGCCAGCAGCCAAGATCTTGTTGGGGGGACGGACACCGGGGAGCTGTTTTTT	CASSQDLVGGTDTGELFF
TRBJ1-4	-	TRBV20-1	many	TGCAGTGCTAGGGATGTCTGGACATCCGGTGAAAAACTGTTTTTT	CSARDVWTSGEKLFF
TRBJ2-6	-	TRBV6-4	few	TGTGCCAGCCTGAGGACGGCCTCTGGGGCCAACGTCCTGACTTTC	CASLRTASGANVLTF
TRBJ2-7	TRBD2	TRBV4-3	many	TGCGCCAGCAGCCAAGAGCCCGGGGGGGTAAACCATTACGAGCAGTACTTC	CASSQEPGGVNHYEQYF
TRBJ2-7	-	TRBV7-3	-	TGTGCCAGCAGCTCCCCCGAACAGGGTCTTTACGAGCAGTACTTC	CASSSPEQGLYEQYF
TRBJ1-1	-	TRBV5-1	few	TGCGCCAGCAGCTTCGAGGGATTCACTGAAGCTTTCTTT	CASSFEGFTEAFF
TRBJ2-5	-	TRBV28	many	TGTGCCAGCGGGGGCGGGGGAGAGACCCAGTACTTC	CASGGGGETQYF
TRBJ2-7	-	TRBV29-1	-	TGCAGCGTTGAAGGTGCCTACGAGCAGTACTTC	CSVEGAYEQYF
TRBJ2-7	-	TRBV6-2/TRBV6-3	-	TGTGCCAGCGAGCCAGGACCTACCGGGCGGGTGGGCTACGAGCAGTACTTC	CASEPGPTGRVGYEQYF
TRBJ1-1	-	TRBV20-1	few	TGCAGTGCCAAAGTGGGCAGCACTAAAGCTTTCTTT	CSAKVGSTKAFF
TRBJ1-1	-	TRBV12-3/TRBV12-4	-	TGTGCCAGCAGTTTATCGGGGGGGAGCACTGAAGCTTTCTTT	CASSLSGGSTEAFF
TRBJ1-6	-	TRBV6-1	-	TGTGCCAGCAGTGAAGCGCGGGGGAACTATAATTCACCCCTCCACTTT	CASSEARGNYNSPLHF